The clone carrying this T cell receptor beta chain is labeled large. The sample belongs to a study of CXCR3 chemokines and chemotherapy response in bladder cancer. TCRdb processed the PCR reads anew with MiXCR; each CDR3 protein has one entry. The table has 12,000 or so distinct CDR3 sequences, around 12% seen once. Trimming shortened V by 6 bases and J by 10 bases, and 10 bases separated the two germline ends. This CDR3 has 12 residues. Looked up from germline, CDR1 is MNHEY and CDR2 is SVGEGT. This chain joins TRBV6-2 or TRBV6-3 and TRBJ1-6; D is undetermined. The TCR was taken from a human donor with bladder cancer that did not respond to neoadjuvant chemotherapy. This sample was taken from a patient whose treatment included neoadjuvant chemotherapy. The CDR3 DNA is TGTGCCAGCAGACGGGTGCTCTCACCCCTCCACTTT. This gives the protein CASRRVLSPLHF.